The following is a TCR beta chain sequence with its context. The sample comes from a study of shared clonotypes between healthy human individuals. The table came from immunoSEQ multiplex PCR; TCRdb's copy has only in-frame clones and leaves some out. Of hundreds of thousands of clones listed, 74% are singletons. The receptor comes from a young woman in good health. Sequenced sample: memory CD4+ T cells sorted from blood. Subset defined: CD45RA-negative fraction.

The CDR3: CASSERPNTEAFF. As DNA, the CDR3 is TGTGCCAGCAGTGAAAGACCGAACACTGAAGCTTTCTTT. This chain links TRBV25-1 with TRBJ1-1; unclear D gene. V was clipped by 2 bases and J by 1 base, with 5 bases between them. This CDR3 is 13 amino acids long. Germline CDR1 is MGHDK and CDR2 is SYGVNS.